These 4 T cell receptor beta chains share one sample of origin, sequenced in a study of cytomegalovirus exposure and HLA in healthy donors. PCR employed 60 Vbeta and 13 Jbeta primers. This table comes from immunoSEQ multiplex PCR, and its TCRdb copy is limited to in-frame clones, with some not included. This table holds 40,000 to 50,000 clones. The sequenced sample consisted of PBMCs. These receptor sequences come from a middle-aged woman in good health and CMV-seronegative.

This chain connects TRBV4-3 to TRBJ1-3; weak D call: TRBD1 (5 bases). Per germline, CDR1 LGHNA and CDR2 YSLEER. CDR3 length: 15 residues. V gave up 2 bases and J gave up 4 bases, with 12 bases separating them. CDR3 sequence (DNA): TGCGCCAGCAGCCAACTCCGGGGGGGAGGAAACACCATATATTTT. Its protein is CASSQLRGGGNTIYF.

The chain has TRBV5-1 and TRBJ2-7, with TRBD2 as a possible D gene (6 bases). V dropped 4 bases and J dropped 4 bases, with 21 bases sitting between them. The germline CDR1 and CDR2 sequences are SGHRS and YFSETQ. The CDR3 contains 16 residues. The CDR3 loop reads CASSMTPQGGGYEQYF. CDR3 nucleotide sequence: TGCGCCAGCAGCATGACTCCTCAGGGTGGGGGGTACGAGCAGTACTTC.

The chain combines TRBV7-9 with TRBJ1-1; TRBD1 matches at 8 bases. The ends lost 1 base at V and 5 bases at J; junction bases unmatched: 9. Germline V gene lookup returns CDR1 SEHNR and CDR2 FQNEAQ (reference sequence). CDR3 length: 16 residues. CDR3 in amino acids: CASSLEGQGARTEAFF. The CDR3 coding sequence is TGTGCCAGCAGCTTAGAAGGGCAGGGGGCGCGGACTGAAGCTTTCTTT.

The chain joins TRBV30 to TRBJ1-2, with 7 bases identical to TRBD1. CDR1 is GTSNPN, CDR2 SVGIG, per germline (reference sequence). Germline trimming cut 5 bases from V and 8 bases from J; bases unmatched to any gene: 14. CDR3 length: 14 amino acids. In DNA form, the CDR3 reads TGTGCCTGGTCCGGAGCGACAGGGATCGGAGGCTACACCTTC. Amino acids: CAWSGATGIGGYTF.